This T cell receptor beta chain came from a study of blood T cell repertoires in COVID-19. About the study: Acute and convalescent COVID-19 samples came from the United States, Italy and Spain.

Seattle patients were enrolled while actively infected and followed longitudinally. In the original workflow: The assay estimated nucleated cells by amplifying reference gene primers. Some clones are missing from TCRdb's copy, which holds only in-frame ones; the method was immunoSEQ multiplex PCR. V and J calls and clone size are given by that table; D and trimming were obtained from the DNA. The sample has more than 200,000 clones; 75% to 90% are singletons. The CDR3 consists of 16 residues. The junction had 12 bases not matched to a gene; V was cut back by 4 bases and J by 4 bases. Germline V CDR1 and CDR2: MNHEY, SMNVEV (reference sequence).

The receptor's source is an elderly woman with COVID-19, enrolled during active disease. Sequencing was performed on peripheral blood. The V gene is TRBV27, the J gene TRBJ1-2; 7 bases are shared with TRBD1. The CDR3 coding sequence is TGTGCCAGCAGTTCGTTGACAGGGTTGATTGGCTATGGCTACACCTTC. Translated: CASSSLTGLIGYGYTF.